This T cell receptor (beta chain) originates from a study of blood T cell repertoires in COVID-19. Using immunoSEQ multiplex PCR, the repertoire was profiled, and TCRdb retains in-frame clones only, with some absent. This sample has about 81,000 clones, with around 90% found just once. This sequence originates from a man between 65 and 85 years old with acute or convalescent COVID-19. Input material: peripheral blood.

The CDR3, as DNA: TGTGCCAGCAGCCGGGGGACAGGGATAATATCACCCCAGCATTTT. It is translated as CASSRGTGIISPQHF. V is TRBV7-9 and J is TRBJ1-5; TRBD1 matches 9 bases. Germline V gene sequence: CDR1 SEHNR, CDR2 FQNEAQ (reference sequence). This CDR3 region has 15 residues. J gave up 10 bases and V 5 bases, and 12 bases lay outside the gene matches. Using reference TRBV7-9 and TRBJ1-5 for the parts outside the CDR3, the full variable domain is DTGVSQNPRHKITKRGQNVTFRCDPISEHNRLYWYRQTLGQGPEFLTYFQNEAQLEKSRLLSDRFSAERPKGSFSTLEIQRTEQGDSAMYLCASSRGTGIISPQHFGDGTRLSIL.